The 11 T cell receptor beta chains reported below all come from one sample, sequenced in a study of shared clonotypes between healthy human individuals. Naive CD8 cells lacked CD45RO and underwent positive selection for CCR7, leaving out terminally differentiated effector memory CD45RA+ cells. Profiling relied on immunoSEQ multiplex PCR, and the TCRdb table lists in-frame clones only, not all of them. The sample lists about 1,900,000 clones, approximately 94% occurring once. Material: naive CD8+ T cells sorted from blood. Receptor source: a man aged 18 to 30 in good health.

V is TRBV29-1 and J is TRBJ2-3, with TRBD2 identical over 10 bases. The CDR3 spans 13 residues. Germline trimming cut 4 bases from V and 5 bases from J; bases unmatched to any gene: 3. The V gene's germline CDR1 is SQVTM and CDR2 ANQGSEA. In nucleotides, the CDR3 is TGCAGCGTTGCTAGCGGGGGTAAAGATACGCAGTATTTT. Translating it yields CSVASGGKDTQYF.

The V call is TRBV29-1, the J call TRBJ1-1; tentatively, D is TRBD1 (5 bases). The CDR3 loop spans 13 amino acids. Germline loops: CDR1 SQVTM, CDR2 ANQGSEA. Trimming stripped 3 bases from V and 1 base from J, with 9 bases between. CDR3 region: CSVDPRANTEAFF. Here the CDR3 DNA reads TGCAGCGTTGACCCCAGGGCGAACACTGAAGCTTTCTTT.

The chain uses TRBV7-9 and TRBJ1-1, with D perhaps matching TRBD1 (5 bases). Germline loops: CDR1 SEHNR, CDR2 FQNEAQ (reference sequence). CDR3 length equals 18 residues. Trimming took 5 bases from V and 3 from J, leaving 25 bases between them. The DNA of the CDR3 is TGTGCCAGCAGCCCACGTGAAGGGGAAGCCCCAACGCACACTGAAGCTTTCTTT. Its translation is CASSPREGEAPTHTEAFF.

Here the CDR3 reads CSVLLAGKNTGELFF. Written as DNA, the CDR3 is TGCAGCGTTTTACTTGCGGGGAAAAACACCGGGGAGCTGTTTTTT. The chain links TRBV29-1 to TRBJ2-2, with D perhaps matching TRBD2 (6 bases). CDR3 length equals 15 residues. Trimming cost V 5 bases and J 2 bases, with 15 bases left between them. The germline CDR1 and CDR2 sequences are SQVTM and ANQGSEA.

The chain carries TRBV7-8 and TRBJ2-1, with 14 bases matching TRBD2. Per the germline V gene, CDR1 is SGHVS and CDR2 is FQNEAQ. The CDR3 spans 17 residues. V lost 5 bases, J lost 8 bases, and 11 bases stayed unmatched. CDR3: CASSPAGTSGSRDEQFF. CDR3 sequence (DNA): TGTGCCAGCAGCCCCGCCGGGACTAGCGGGAGTCGGGATGAGCAGTTCTTC.

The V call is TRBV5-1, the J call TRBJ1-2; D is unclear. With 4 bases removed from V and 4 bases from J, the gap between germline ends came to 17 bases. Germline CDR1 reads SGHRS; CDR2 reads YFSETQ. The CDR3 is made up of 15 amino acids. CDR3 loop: CASSPPDGDSYGYTF. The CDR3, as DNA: TGCGCCAGCAGCCCTCCAGACGGAGATTCCTATGGCTACACCTTC. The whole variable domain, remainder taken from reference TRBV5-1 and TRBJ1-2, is KAGVTQTPRYLIKTRGQQVTLSCSPISGHRSVSWYQQTPGQGLQFLFEYFSETQRNKGNFPGRFSGRQFSNSRSEMNVSTLELGDSALYLCASSPPDGDSYGYTFGSGTRLTVV.

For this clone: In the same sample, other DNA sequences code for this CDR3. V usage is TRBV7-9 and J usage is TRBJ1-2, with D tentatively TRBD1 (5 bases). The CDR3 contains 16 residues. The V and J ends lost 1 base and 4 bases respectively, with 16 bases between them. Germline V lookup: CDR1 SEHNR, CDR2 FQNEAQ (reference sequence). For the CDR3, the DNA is TGTGCCAGCAGCTTAGGCGGAGCGGGACCATCCTATGGCTACACCTTC. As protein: CASSLGGAGPSYGYTF.

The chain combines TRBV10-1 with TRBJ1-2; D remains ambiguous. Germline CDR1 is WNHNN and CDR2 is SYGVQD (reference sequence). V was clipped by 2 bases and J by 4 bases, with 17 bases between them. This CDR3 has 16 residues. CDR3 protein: CASSELSGVRPYGYTF. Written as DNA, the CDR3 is TGCGCCAGCAGTGAGCTAAGCGGGGTTCGTCCCTATGGCTACACCTTC.

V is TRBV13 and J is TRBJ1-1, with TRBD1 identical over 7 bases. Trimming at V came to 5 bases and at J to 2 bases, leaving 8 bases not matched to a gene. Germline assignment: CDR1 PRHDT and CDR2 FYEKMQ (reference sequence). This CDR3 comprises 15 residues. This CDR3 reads CASSVWTGTNTEAFF. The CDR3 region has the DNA TGTGCCAGCAGCGTCTGGACAGGAACAAACACTGAAGCTTTCTTT.

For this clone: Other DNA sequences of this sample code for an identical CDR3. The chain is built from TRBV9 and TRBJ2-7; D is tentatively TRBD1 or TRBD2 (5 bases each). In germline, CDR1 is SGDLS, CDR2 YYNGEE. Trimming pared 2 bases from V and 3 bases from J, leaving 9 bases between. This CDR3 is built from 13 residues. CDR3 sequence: CASSVGDLYEQYF. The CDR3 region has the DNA TGTGCCAGCAGCGTGGGGGACCTCTACGAGCAGTACTTC.

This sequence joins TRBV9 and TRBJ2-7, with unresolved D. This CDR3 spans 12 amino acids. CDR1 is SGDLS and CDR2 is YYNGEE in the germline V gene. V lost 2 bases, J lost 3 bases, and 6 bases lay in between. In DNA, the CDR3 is TGTGCCAGCAGCGTCTCGGGCTACGAGCAGTACTTC. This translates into CASSVSGYEQYF.